This TCR beta chain was sequenced in a study of blood T cell repertoires in COVID-19. The V end lost 4 bases, the J end lost 3 bases, and 12 bases lay between the germline ends. The CDR3 runs to 14 residues. The V gene's germline CDR1 is LGHDT and CDR2 YNNKEL (reference sequence). In the source study's methods: Amplification from reference gene primers served as the basis for estimated nucleated cell counts. Using immunoSEQ multiplex PCR, the repertoire was profiled, and TCRdb retains in-frame clones only, with some absent. For V, J and clone size, that table is used; D and trimming come from the DNA. The sample has 390,000 or so clones, roughly 88% seen once; the top ten hold under 1.5%.

The specimen sequenced was peripheral blood. This receptor was identified in a woman in her thirties with active or convalescent COVID-19. V usage is TRBV3-1 (or the pseudogene TRBV3-2) and J usage is TRBJ1-1; D is perhaps TRBD1 (6 bases). CDR3 protein: CASSRNPGDTEAFF. The CDR3 bases are TGTGCCAGCAGCCGGAATCCAGGGGACACTGAAGCTTTCTTT.